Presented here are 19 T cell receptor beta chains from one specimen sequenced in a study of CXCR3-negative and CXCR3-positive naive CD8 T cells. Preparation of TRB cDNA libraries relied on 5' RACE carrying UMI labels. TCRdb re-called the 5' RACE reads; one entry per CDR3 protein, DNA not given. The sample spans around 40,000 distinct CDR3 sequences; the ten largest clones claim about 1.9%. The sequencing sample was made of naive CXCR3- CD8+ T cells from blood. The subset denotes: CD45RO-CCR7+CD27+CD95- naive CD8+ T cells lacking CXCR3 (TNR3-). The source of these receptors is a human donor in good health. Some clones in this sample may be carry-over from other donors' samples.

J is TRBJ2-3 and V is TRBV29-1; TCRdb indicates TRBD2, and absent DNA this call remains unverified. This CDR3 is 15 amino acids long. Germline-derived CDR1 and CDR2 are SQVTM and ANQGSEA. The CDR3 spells CSVDPTSGPTDTQYF.

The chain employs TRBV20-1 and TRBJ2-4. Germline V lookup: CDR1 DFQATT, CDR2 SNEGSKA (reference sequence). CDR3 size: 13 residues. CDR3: CSARDRYKNIQYF.

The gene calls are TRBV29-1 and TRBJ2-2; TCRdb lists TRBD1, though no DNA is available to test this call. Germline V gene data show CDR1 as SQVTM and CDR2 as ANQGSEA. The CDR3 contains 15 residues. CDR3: CSAIGEGRDTGELFF.

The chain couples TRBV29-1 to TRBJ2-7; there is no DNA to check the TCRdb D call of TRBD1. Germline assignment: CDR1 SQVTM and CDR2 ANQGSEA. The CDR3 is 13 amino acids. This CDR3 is CSVEGQGGYEQYF.

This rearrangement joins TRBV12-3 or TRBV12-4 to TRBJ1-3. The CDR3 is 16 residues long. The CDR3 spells CASRVTLPDSGNTIYF.

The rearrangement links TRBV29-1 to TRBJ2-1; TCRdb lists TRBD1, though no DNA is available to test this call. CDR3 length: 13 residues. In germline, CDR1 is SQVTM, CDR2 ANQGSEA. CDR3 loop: CSVVWDGNNEQFF.

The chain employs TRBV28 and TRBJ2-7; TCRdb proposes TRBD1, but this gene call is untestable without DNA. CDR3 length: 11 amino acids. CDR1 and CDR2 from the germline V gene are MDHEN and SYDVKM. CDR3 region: CASTTGVGQYF.

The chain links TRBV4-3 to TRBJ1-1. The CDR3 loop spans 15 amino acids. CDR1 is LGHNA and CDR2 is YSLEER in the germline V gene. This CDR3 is CASSQDLGENTEAFF.

The CDR3 reads CATSDSTSFSYNEQFF. The J gene is TRBJ2-1, the V gene TRBV24-1. Germline CDR1 reads KGHDR; CDR2 reads SFDVKD. The CDR3 runs to 16 residues.

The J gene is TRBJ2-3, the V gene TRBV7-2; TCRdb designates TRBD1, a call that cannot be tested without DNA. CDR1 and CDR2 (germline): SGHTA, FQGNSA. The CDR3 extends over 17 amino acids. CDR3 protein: CASSPRRGGRSTDTQYF.

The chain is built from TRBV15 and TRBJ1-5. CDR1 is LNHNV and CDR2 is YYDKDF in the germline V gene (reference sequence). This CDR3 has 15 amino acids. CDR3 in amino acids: CATSRGRGPGQPQHF. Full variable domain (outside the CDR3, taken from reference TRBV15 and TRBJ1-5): DAMVIQNPRYQVTQFGKPVTLSCSQTLNHNVMYWYQQKSSQAPKLLFHYYDKDFNNEADTPDNFQSRRPNTSFCFLDIRSPGLGDTAMYLCATSRGRGPGQPQHFGDGTRLSIL.

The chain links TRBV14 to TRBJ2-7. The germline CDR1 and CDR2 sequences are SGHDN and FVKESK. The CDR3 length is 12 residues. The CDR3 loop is CASSQVHYEQYF.

CDR3 protein: CASGGQGAEDTEAFF. This chain connects TRBV4-1 to TRBJ1-1; lacking DNA, the TRBD1 call made by TCRdb goes unchecked. Looked up from germline, CDR1 is MGHRA and CDR2 is YSYEKL. The CDR3 sequence is 15 residues long.

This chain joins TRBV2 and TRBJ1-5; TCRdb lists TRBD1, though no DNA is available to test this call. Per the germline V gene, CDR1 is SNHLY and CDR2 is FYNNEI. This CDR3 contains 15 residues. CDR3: CASLKSRESNQPQHF.

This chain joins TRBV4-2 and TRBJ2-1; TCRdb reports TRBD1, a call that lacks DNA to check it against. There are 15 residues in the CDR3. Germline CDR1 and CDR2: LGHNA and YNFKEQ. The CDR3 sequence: CASSQDPVQGIEQFF.

The CDR3 loop is CASSVGVQAIAFF. The chain is built from TRBV9 and TRBJ1-1. The CDR3 sequence is 13 residues long. Germline V gene sequence: CDR1 SGDLS, CDR2 YYNGEE.

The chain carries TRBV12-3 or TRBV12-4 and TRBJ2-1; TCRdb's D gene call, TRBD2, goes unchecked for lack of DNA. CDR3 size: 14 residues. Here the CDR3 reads CASSLPGEANEQFF.

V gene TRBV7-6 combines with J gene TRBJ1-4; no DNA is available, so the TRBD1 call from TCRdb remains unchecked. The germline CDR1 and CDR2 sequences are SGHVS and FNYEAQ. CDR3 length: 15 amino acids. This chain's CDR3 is CASSHPGGTNEKLFF. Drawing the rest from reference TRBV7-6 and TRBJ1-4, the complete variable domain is GAGVSQSPRYKVTKRGQDVALRCDPISGHVSLYWYRQALGQGPEFLTYFNYEAQQDKSGLPNDRFSAERPEGSISTLTIQRTEQRDSAMYRCASSHPGGTNEKLFFGSGTQLSVL.

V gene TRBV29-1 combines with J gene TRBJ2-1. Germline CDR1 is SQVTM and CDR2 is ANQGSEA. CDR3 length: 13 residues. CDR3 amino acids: CSVEGGSYNEQFF.